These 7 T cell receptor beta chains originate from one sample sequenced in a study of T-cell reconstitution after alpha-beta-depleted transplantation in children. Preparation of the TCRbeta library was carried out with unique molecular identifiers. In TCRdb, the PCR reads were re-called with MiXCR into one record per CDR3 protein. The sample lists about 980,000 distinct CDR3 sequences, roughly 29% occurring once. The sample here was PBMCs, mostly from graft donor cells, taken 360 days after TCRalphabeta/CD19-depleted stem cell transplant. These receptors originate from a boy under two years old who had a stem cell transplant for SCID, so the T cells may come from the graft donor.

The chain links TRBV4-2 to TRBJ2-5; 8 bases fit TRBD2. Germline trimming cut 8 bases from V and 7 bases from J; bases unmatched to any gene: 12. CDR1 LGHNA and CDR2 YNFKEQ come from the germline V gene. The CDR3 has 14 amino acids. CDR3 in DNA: TGTGCCAGCGGCTTAGCGGGGAATGGGGTGACCCAGTACTTC. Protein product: CASGLAGNGVTQYF.

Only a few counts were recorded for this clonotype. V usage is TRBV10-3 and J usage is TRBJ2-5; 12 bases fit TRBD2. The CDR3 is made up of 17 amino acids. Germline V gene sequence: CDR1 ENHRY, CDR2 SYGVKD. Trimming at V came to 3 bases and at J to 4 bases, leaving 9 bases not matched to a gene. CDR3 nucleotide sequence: TGTGCCATCAGTGAACCTAGCGGGGGGGCCGCGTTAGAGACCCAGTACTTC. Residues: CAISEPSGGAALETQYF.

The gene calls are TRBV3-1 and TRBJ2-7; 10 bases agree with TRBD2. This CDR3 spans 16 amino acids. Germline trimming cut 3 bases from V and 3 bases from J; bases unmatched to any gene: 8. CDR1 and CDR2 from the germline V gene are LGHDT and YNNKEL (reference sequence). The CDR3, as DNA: TGTGCCAGCAGCCATCGAGCGGGGGGGGCCGGCTACGAGCAGTACTTC. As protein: CASSHRAGGAGYEQYF.

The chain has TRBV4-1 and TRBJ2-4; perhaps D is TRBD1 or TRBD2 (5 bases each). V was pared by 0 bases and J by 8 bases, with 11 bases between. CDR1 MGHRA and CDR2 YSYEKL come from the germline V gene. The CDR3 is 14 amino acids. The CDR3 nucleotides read TGCGCCAGCAGCCAAGACGGGGACGCGGACATTCAGTACTTC. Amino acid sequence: CASSQDGDADIQYF.

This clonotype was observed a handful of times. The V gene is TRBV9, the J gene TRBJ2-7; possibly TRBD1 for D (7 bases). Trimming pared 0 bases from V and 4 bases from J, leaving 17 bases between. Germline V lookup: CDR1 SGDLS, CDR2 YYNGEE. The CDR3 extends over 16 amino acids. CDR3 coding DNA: TGTGCCAGCAGCGTAGCCCCAGGAGGGGGCCTTTACGAGCAGTACTTC. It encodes CASSVAPGGGLYEQYF.

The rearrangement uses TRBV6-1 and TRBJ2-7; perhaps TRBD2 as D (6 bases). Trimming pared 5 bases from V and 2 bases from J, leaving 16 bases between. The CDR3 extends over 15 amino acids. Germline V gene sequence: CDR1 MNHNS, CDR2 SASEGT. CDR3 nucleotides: TGTGCCAGCAGTCCCTGGGGGGTCAGGGCCTACGAGCAGTACTTC. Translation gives CASSPWGVRAYEQYF.

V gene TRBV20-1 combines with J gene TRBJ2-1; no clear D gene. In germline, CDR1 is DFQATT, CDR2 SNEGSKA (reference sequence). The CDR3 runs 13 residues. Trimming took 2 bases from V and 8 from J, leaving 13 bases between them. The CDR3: CSARKGQADEQFF. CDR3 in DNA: TGCAGTGCTAGAAAAGGGCAGGCCGATGAGCAGTTCTTC.